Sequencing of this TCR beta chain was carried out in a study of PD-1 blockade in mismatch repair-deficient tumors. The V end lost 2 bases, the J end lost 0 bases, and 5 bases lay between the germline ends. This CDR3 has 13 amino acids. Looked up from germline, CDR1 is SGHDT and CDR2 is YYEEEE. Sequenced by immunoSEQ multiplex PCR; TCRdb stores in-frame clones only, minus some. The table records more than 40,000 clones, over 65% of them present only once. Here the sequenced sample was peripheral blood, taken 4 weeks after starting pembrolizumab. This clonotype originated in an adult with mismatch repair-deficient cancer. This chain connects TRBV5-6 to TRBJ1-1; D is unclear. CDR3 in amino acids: CASSFSLNTEAFF. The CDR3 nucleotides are TGTGCCAGCAGCTTCTCCCTGAACACTGAAGCTTTCTTT.